The 26 T cell receptor beta chains reported below all come from one sample, sequenced in a study of cytomegalovirus exposure and HLA in healthy donors. The study ran its PCR with 60 Vbeta and 13 Jbeta primers. Profiling relied on immunoSEQ multiplex PCR, and the TCRdb table lists in-frame clones only, not all of them. The table has over 150,000 clones, approximately 80% seen once. The material sequenced was PBMCs. These receptor sequences come from a man aged 50 to 59 in good health and CMV-seropositive.

V gene TRBV11-3 combines with J gene TRBJ2-7; a possible D gene is TRBD2 (6 bases). Germline loops: CDR1 SGHNT, CDR2 YENEEA. This CDR3 comprises 13 residues. V lost 1 base, J lost 6 bases, and 10 bases lay in between. DNA of the CDR3: TGTGCCAGCAGCTTAGCGGCGGGGTCCGAGCAGTACTTC. It translates to CASSLAAGSEQYF.

This clone was detected a few times. V gene TRBV7-2 combines with J gene TRBJ2-6; perhaps TRBD1 as D (6 bases). The CDR3 spans 16 residues. Germline CDR1 reads SGHTA; CDR2 reads FQGNSA. Trimming removed 6 bases from V and 0 bases from J, with 12 bases in between. CDR3 bases: TGTGCCAGCAGTGGACAGTTTCTCTCTGGGGCCAACGTCCTGACTTTC. This translates into CASSGQFLSGANVLTF.

The chain is built from TRBV5-4 and TRBJ2-1, with D perhaps matching TRBD2 (5 bases). Trimming left V 2 bases short and J 6 bases short, with 12 bases between. Germline CDR1 reads SGHNT; CDR2 reads YYREEE (reference sequence). The CDR3 contains 14 residues. This CDR3 is CASSFDSRANEQFF. The DNA for the CDR3 is TGTGCCAGCAGCTTTGATTCGCGGGCCAATGAGCAGTTCTTC. Full variable domain (outside the CDR3, taken from reference TRBV5-4 and TRBJ2-1): ETGVTQSPTHLIKTRGQQVTLRCSSQSGHNTVSWYQQALGQGPQFIFQYYREEENGRGNFPPRFSGLQFPNYSSELNVNALELDDSALYLCASSFDSRANEQFFGPGTRLTVL.

The chain recombines TRBV27 with TRBJ1-1; TRBD1 matches at 7 bases. V trimming: 3 bases; J trimming: 5 bases; junction bases outside the gene matches: 9. Germline-derived CDR1 and CDR2 are MNHEY and SMNVEV (reference sequence). The CDR3 is 15 residues long. This CDR3 reads CASSFPDRVGTEAFF. DNA of the CDR3: TGTGCCAGCAGTTTTCCTGACAGGGTTGGAACTGAAGCTTTCTTT.

The chain recombines TRBV7-2 with TRBJ2-1; the D gene is possibly TRBD2 (5 bases). The germline gives CDR1 SGHTA, CDR2 FQGNSA. The CDR3 is 15 amino acids. The V gene lost 3 bases and the J gene lost 4 bases, with 13 bases spanning the gap. DNA for the CDR3: TGTGCCAGCAGCTTCTCCAACGGACTGTACAATGAGCAGTTCTTC. It is translated as CASSFSNGLYNEQFF.

CDR3 nucleotides: TGTGCCACCAGCGGGAACAGGGCCCCAGGGGATGGCTACACCTTC. It yields the protein CATSGNRAPGDGYTF. The V call is TRBV15, the J call TRBJ1-2; weak D call: TRBD1 (6 bases). This CDR3 is built from 15 residues. V gave up 5 bases and J gave up 6 bases, with 19 bases separating them. Per germline, CDR1 LNHNV and CDR2 YYDKDF (reference sequence).

V is TRBV27 and J is TRBJ2-7, with 10 bases identical to TRBD1. With V trimmed by 0 bases and J by 7 bases, 3 bases remained unmatched. CDR1 MNHEY and CDR2 SMNVEV come from the germline V gene (reference sequence). The CDR3 loop spans 14 amino acids. The CDR3 region has the DNA TGTGCCAGCAGTTTATCCGGGACAGGGGTTGAGCAGTACTTC. As protein: CASSLSGTGVEQYF.

The chain couples TRBV11-3 to TRBJ2-7; D might be TRBD2 (5 bases). Germline assignment: CDR1 SGHNT and CDR2 YENEEA. This CDR3 has 13 residues. V lost 5 bases to trimming and J lost 3 bases, with 11 bases between them. CDR3 protein: CASSERANYEQYF. CDR3 sequence (DNA): TGTGCCAGCAGCGAGAGGGCGAACTACGAGCAGTACTTC.

The gene calls are TRBV10-3 and TRBJ2-6; maybe TRBD1 (6 bases). From germline, CDR1 is ENHRY and CDR2 SYGVKD. The CDR3 extends over 15 amino acids. With 6 bases removed from V and 3 bases from J, the gap between germline ends came to 12 bases. The CDR3 DNA sequence: TGTGCCATCAGAACAGGGAATGGTGGGGCCAACGTCCTGACTTTC. It encodes CAIRTGNGGANVLTF.

This sequence joins TRBV28 and TRBJ1-4, with D perhaps TRBD1 (6 bases). The germline V gene encodes CDR1 MDHEN and CDR2 SYDVKM. The V end lost 7 bases, the J end lost 6 bases, and 15 bases lay between the germline ends. This CDR3 has 14 amino acids. CDR3 sequence reads: CASNLQGSYEKLFF. In DNA form, the CDR3 reads TGTGCCAGCAATCTACAGGGTTCGTATGAAAAACTGTTTTTT.

The chain carries TRBV9 and TRBJ2-5, with D perhaps matching TRBD1 (6 bases). The J call is in doubt because the DNA end fits TRBJ2-7 better. From germline, CDR1 is SGDLS and CDR2 YYNGEE. This CDR3 has 13 amino acids. DNA for the CDR3: TGTGCCAGCAACCCAGGGGTTGGCTACGAGCAGTACTTC. It specifies CASNPGVGYEQYF.

The genes are TRBV11-2 and TRBJ1-1; TRBD1 is a possible D gene (5 bases). Trimming removed 3 bases from V and 5 bases from J, with 13 bases in between. Germline values: CDR1 SGHAT, CDR2 FQNNGV. This CDR3 contains 14 residues. This chain's CDR3 is CASSLGGGGTEAFF. CDR3 bases: TGTGCCAGCAGCTTGGGGGGAGGTGGGACTGAAGCTTTCTTT. Based on the CDR3 plus reference TRBV11-2 and TRBJ1-1, the full variable domain is EAGVAQSPRYKIIEKRQSVAFWCNPISGHATLYWYQQILGQGPKLLIQFQNNGVVDDSQLPKDRFSAERLKGVDSTLKIQPAKLEDSAVYLCASSLGGGGTEAFFGQGTRLTVV.

The chain links TRBV6-6 to TRBJ2-3, with TRBD2 matching over 10 bases. This CDR3 is 15 amino acids long. V was clipped by 5 bases and J by 3 bases; unmatched bases: 5. Germline V CDR1 and CDR2: MNHNY, SVGAGI (reference sequence). CDR3 in DNA: TGTGCCAGCAGTCCCGGACTAGCGGCGACAGATACGCAGTATTTT. Protein: CASSPGLAATDTQYF.

This clone was detected only once. The gene calls are TRBV9 and TRBJ2-7; D is perhaps TRBD2 (5 bases). This CDR3 region has 14 residues. The germline V gene encodes CDR1 SGDLS and CDR2 YYNGEE. V shed 4 bases and J shed 5 bases, with 16 bases lying between them. CDR3 bases: TGTGCCAGCAGCACCCGCCCGGGAAAGAACGAGCAGTACTTC. Translated: CASSTRPGKNEQYF.

This clone was seen just once. The chain couples TRBV10-3 to TRBJ2-1; 10 bases line up with TRBD2. CDR1 is ENHRY and CDR2 is SYGVKD in the germline V gene. V shed 3 bases and J 7 bases; nucleotides not matched to a gene: 9. The CDR3 consists of 16 residues. The CDR3 sequence: CAISEFTSGALNEQFF. The DNA of the CDR3 is TGTGCCATCAGTGAATTTACTAGCGGGGCCTTGAATGAGCAGTTCTTC.

V and J are TRBV4-2 and TRBJ2-5; no reliable D call. V was trimmed by 0 bases and J by 0 bases, leaving 5 bases between them. The length of the CDR3 is 14 residues. Germline V gene lookup returns CDR1 LGHNA and CDR2 YNFKEQ. CDR3 sequence: CASSQEYYQETQYF. CDR3 in DNA: TGTGCCAGCAGCCAAGAATACTACCAAGAGACCCAGTACTTC.

This chain uses TRBV4-1 with TRBJ2-5; 7 bases align to TRBD1. V lost 3 bases, J lost 5 bases, and 3 bases stayed unmatched. Looked up from germline, CDR1 is MGHRA and CDR2 is YSYEKL. The CDR3 extends over 13 amino acids. This CDR3 reads CASSHRGTETQYF. DNA for the CDR3: TGCGCCAGCAGCCACAGGGGGACCGAGACCCAGTACTTC.

The rearrangement links TRBV5-1 to TRBJ1-4; D is uncertain. V lost 0 bases and J 0 bases, leaving 9 bases between the germline ends. Germline CDR1 reads SGHRS; CDR2 reads YFSETQ. This CDR3 is 16 amino acids long. The DNA of the CDR3 is TGCGCCAGCAGCTTGGGCCTAGTTGCAACTAATGAAAAACTGTTTTTT. Protein: CASSLGLVATNEKLFF.

This sequence joins TRBV27 and TRBJ2-5, with TRBD2 matching over 14 bases. Germline assignment: CDR1 MNHEY and CDR2 SMNVEV (reference sequence). V lost 8 bases to trimming and J lost 7 bases; unmatched junction nucleotides: 15. The CDR3 length is 17 residues. The CDR3 bases are TGTGCCAGCGTACGGACCGGGACTAGCGGGGGAAAGGGGACCCAGTACTTC. It is translated as CASVRTGTSGGKGTQYF.

The chain combines TRBV2 with TRBJ2-5; 10 bases line up with TRBD2. Trimming removed 6 bases from V and 5 bases from J; junction bases left unmatched: 12. In germline, CDR1 is SNHLY, CDR2 FYNNEI. The length of the CDR3 is 16 residues. CDR3 region: CASSPLAGGLTETQYF. The CDR3 DNA reads TGTGCCAGCAGCCCTTTAGCGGGGGGCCTAACGGAGACCCAGTACTTC.

The V call is TRBV10-3, the J call TRBJ2-2; 9 bases align to TRBD2. Germline trimming cut 3 bases from V and 4 bases from J; bases unmatched to any gene: 3. CDR3 length: 15 residues. CDR1 is ENHRY, CDR2 SYGVKD, per germline. For the CDR3, the DNA is TGTGCCATCAGTGACCTAGCGGGGTTCACCGGGGAGCTGTTTTTT. Amino acids: CAISDLAGFTGELFF.

This clone was seen a handful of times. The rearrangement uses TRBV11-1 and TRBJ2-7; 8 bases are a match to TRBD1. This CDR3 has 14 amino acids. CDR1 is SGHAT, CDR2 FQDESV, per germline (reference sequence). The J segment lost 1 base and the V segment lost 5 bases, leaving 4 bases of the junction unmatched. The CDR3 nucleotides are TGTGCCAGCAGCCCCCGACAGGGGTCCTACGAGCAGTACTTC. Its translation: CASSPRQGSYEQYF.

This chain joins TRBV20-1 and TRBJ1-1; TRBD1 might be the D (6 bases). The CDR3 runs 11 residues. CDR1 DFQATT and CDR2 SNEGSKA come from the germline V gene (reference sequence). The V gene lost 6 bases and the J gene lost 5 bases, with 10 bases spanning the gap. CDR3 region: CSAEGGTEAFF. The CDR3 nucleotides are TGCAGTGCGGAGGGGGGGACTGAAGCTTTCTTT.

This rearrangement joins TRBV5-1 to TRBJ2-3; 10 nucleotides agree with TRBD2. V lost 4 bases to trimming and J lost 4 bases; unmatched junction nucleotides: 6. Germline V CDR1 and CDR2: SGHRS, YFSETQ. The length of the CDR3 is 15 residues. CDR3 region: CASSGLAGVSDTQYF. CDR3 sequence (DNA): TGCGCCAGCAGCGGGCTAGCGGGGGTTTCAGATACGCAGTATTTT. The entire variable domain, with the rest obtained from reference TRBV5-1 and TRBJ2-3, is as follows: KAGVTQTPRYLIKTRGQQVTLSCSPISGHRSVSWYQQTPGQGLQFLFEYFSETQRNKGNFPGRFSGRQFSNSRSEMNVSTLELGDSALYLCASSGLAGVSDTQYFGPGTRLTVL.

The rearrangement links TRBV6-5 to TRBJ1-1; possibly TRBD1 for D (5 bases). Germline lookup yields CDR1 MNHEY and CDR2 SVGAGI. This CDR3 has 15 amino acids. V dropped 0 bases and J dropped 1 base, with 9 bases sitting between them. CDR3 nucleotide sequence: TGTGCCAGCAGTTACTCGAATAGGGGGAACACTGAAGCTTTCTTT. The encoded protein is CASSYSNRGNTEAFF.

J is TRBJ2-7 and V is TRBV15; D perhaps matches TRBD2 (7 bases). The CDR3 runs to 14 residues. From germline, CDR1 is LNHNV and CDR2 YYDKDF (reference sequence). V lost 1 base and J 4 bases, leaving 11 bases between the germline ends. The CDR3 DNA sequence: TGTGCCACCAGCAGAGCCGGGGGGCCATACGAGCAGTACTTC. Amino acids: CATSRAGGPYEQYF.